This T cell receptor beta chain stems from a study of vaccination and CD4 T cells after COVID-19. Study context: Blood was drawn a median roughly 79 days post second dose, range 14 to 241. Spike peptides, overlapping and drawn from SARS-CoV-2, HCoV-NL63, HCoV-OC43 and HCoV-229E, were used to stimulate cells.

Trimming removed 5 bases at V and 3 bases at J, with 19 bases between. Germline lookup yields CDR1 DFQATT and CDR2 SNEGSKA (reference sequence). CDR3 length: 15 residues. The Oncomine TCR Beta short-read assay was applied to DNA of cultured CD4+ T cells. TCRdb fed the PCR reads into MiXCR, producing one record per CDR3 protein. The table shows 15,000 or so distinct CDR3 sequences, with roughly 50% occurring only once. This clonotype was seen a few times. Its antigen remains unknown. The sample's treatment: roughly 11-day PBMC culture with coronavirus spike peptide pools or control peptides (ViraFEST assay). IL-2 at about 11 IU/ml and peptide pools at 10 ug/ml were added to PBMCs cultured at approximately 2 million per well.

The receptor was derived from a human donor who had recovered from COVID-19. Sequencing was carried out using CD4+ T cells from blood, cultured in vitro. This chain joins TRBV20-1 and TRBJ1-2; D is ambiguous. The CDR3 DNA sequence: TGCAGTGCTCTGTTATGGCCCGCCGGCCACTATGGCTACACCTTC. Its protein product is CSALLWPAGHYGYTF.